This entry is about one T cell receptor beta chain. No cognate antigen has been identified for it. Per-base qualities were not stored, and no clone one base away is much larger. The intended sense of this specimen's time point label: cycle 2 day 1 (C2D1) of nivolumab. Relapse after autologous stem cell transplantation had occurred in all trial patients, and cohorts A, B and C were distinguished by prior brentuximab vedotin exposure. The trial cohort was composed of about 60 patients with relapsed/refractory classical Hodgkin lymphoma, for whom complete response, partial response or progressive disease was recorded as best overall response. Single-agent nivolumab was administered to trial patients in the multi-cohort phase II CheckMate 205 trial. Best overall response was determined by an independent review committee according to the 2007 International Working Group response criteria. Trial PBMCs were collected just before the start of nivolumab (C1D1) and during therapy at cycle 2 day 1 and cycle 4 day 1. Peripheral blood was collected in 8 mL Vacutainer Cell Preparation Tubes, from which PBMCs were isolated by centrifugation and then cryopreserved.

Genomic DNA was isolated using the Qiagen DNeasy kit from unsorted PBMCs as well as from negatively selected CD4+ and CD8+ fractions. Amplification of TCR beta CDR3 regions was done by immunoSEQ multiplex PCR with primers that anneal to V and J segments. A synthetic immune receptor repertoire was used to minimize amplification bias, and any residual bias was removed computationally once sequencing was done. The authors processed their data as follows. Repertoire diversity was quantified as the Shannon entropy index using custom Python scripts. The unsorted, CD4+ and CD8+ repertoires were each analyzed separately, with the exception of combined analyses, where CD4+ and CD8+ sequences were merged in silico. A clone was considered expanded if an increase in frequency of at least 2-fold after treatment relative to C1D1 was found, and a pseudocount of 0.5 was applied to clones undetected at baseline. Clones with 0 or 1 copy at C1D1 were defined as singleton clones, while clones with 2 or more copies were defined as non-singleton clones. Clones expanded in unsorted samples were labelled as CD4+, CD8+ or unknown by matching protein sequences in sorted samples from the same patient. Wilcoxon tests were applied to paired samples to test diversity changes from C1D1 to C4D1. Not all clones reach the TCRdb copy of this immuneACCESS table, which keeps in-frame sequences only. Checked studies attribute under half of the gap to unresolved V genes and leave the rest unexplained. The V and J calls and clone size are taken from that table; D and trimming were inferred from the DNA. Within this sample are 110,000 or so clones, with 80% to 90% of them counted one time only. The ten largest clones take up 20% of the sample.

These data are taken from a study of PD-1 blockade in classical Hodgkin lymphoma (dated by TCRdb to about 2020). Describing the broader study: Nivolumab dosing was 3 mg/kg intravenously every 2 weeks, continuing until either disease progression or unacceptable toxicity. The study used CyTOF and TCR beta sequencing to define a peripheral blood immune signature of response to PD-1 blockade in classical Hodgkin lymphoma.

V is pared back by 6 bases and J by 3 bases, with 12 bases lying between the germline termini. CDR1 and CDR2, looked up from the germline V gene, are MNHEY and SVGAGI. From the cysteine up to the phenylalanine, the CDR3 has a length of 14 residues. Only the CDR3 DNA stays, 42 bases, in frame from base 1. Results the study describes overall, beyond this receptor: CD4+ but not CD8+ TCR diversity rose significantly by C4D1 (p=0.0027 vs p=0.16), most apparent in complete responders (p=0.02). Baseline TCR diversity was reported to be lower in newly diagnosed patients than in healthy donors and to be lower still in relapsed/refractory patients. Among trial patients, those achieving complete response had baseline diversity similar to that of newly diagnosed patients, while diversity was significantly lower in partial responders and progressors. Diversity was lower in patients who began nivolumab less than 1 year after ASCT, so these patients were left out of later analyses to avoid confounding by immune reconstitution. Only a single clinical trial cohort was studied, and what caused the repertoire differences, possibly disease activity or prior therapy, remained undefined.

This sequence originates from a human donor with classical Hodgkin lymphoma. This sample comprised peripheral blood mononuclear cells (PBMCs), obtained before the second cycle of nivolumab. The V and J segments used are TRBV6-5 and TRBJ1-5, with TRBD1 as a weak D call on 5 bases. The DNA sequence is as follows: TGTGCCAGCAGGTCCGGGGCTCTCAATCAGCCCCAGCATTTT. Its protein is CASRSGALNQPQHF.